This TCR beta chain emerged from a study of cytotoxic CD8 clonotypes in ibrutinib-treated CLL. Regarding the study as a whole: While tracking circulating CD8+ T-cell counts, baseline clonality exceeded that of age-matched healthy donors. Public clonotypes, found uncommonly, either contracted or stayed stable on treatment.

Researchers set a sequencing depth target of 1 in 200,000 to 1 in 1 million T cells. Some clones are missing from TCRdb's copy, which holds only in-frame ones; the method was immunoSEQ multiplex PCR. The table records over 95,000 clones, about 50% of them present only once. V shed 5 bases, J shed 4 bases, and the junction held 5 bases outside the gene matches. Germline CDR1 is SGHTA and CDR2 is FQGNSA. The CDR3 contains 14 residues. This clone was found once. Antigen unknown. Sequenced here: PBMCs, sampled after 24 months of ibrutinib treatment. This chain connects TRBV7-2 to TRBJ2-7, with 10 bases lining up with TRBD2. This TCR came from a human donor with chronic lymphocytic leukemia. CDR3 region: CASSVASGGYEQYF. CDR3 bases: TGTGCCAGCAGCGTTGCTAGCGGGGGTTACGAGCAGTACTTC.